The TCR beta chain under discussion was sequenced for a study of CD4 T cells in relation to SARS-CoV-2 and coronaviruses. With respect to this clone: Its matching antigen is unknown.

Generated by immunoSEQ multiplex PCR, the TCRdb table keeps only in-frame clones and is missing some. The table records about 43,000 clones, 82% of them present only once. V gave up 6 bases and J gave up 6 bases, with 14 bases separating them. CDR1 MDHEN and CDR2 SYDVKM come from the germline V gene. The CDR3 totals 14 residues. General study results and limits: Culture-expanded clones reflect memory recall rather than primary priming during culture.

The sample taken for sequencing was naive CD4+ T cells from PBMCs, cultured in vitro. As to subset: naive CD4+ T cells isolated by negative enrichment. The sequence came from an adult with COVID-19. The genes are TRBV28 and TRBJ2-2; possibly TRBD2 for D (6 bases). The DNA for the CDR3 is TGTGCCAGCAGATCCTTTGGAGGGCCCGGGGAGCTGTTTTTT. Its translation is CASRSFGGPGELFF.